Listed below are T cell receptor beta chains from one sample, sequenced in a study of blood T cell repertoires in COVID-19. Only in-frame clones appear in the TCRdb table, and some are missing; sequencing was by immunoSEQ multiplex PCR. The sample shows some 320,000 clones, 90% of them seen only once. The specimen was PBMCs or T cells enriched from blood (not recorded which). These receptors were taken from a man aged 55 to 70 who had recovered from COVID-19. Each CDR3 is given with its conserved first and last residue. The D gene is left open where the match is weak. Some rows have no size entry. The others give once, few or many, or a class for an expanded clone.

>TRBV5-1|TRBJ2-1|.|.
CASSLGDTYSYNEQFF
TGCGCCAGCAGCTTGGGGGACACCTACTCCTACAATGAGCAGTTCTTC
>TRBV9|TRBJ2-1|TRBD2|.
CASSRRLAGGNNEQFF
TGTGCCAGCAGCCGGAGACTAGCGGGGGGGAACAATGAGCAGTTCTTC
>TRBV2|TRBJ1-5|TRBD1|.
CASSRTGTYQPQHF
TGTGCCAGCAGTCGGACAGGGACTTATCAGCCCCAGCATTTT
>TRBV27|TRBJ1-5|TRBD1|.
CASSLGTGSNQPQHF
TGTGCCAGCAGTTTAGGGACAGGGTCTAATCAGCCCCAGCATTTT
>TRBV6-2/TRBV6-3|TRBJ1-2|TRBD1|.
CASSPTGTGNGYTF
TGTGCCAGCAGCCCCACCGGGACAGGGAATGGCTACACCTTC
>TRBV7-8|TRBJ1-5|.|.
CASSLGRNQPQHF
TGTGCCAGCAGCTTAGGCAGGAATCAGCCCCAGCATTTT
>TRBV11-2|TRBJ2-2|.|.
CASSTVQGTGELFF
TGTGCCAGCAGCACCGTACAGGGCACCGGGGAGCTGTTTTTT
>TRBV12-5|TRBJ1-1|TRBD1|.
CASGPGTDNTEAFF
TGTGCTAGTGGTCCCGGGACAGACAACACTGAAGCTTTCTTT
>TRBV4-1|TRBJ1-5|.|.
CASSQVWGGSNQPQHF
TGCGCCAGCAGCCAAGTCTGGGGAGGGAGCAATCAGCCCCAGCATTTT
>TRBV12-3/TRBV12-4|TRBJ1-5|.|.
CASSPRVDQPQHF
TGTGCCAGCAGCCCCAGGGTGGACCAGCCCCAGCATTTT
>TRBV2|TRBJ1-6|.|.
CASRDSLGYNSPLHF
TGTGCCAGCAGAGACAGTTTAGGCTATAATTCACCCCTCCACTTT
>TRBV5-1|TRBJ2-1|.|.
CASSLEGVRNEQFF
TGCGCCAGCAGCTTGGAGGGGGTTCGCAATGAGCAGTTCTTC
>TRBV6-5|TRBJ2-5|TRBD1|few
CASSYDRARETQYF
TGTGCCAGCAGTTACGACAGGGCACGAGAGACCCAGTACTTC
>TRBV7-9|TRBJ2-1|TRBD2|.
CASNPPTSGGAGEQFF
TGTGCCAGCAACCCACCAACTAGCGGGGGGGCGGGTGAGCAGTTCTTC
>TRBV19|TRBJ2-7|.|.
CASSRSYPDLHEQYF
TGTGCCAGTAGTCGTTCCTACCCTGATTTGCACGAGCAGTACTTC
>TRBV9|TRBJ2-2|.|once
CASSVGPGELFF
TGTGCCAGCAGCGTAGGGCCCGGGGAGCTGTTTTTT
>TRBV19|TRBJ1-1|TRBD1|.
CASSIDADRAAFF
TGTGCCAGTAGTATAGACGCGGACAGGGCAGCTTTCTTT
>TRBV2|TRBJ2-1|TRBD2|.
CASSERGLAGGNEQFF
TGTGCCAGCAGTGAAAGAGGACTAGCGGGAGGGAATGAGCAGTTCTTC
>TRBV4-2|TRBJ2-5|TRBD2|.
CASSQDSLAGGFQETQYF
TGTGCCAGCAGCCAAGATTCTCTGGCGGGGGGTTTCCAAGAGACCCAGTACTTC
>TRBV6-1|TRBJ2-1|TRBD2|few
CASSELAGYNEQFF
TGTGCCAGCAGTGAACTAGCGGGGTACAATGAGCAGTTCTTC
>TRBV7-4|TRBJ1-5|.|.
CASSLAQTRGGMDQPQHF
TGTGCCAGCAGCTTAGCCCAAACCAGAGGGGGTATGGATCAGCCCCAGCATTTT
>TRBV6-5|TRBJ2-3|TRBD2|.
CASSLSGGSDTQYF
TGTGCCAGCAGTCTTAGCGGGGGGTCGGATACGCAGTATTTT
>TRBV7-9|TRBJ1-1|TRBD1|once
CASSPRVVAGGEAFF
TGTGCCAGCAGCCCCCGGGTGGTGGCAGGGGGCGAAGCTTTCTTT
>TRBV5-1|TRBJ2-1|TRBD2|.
CASSLEAGLAANEQFF
TGCGCCAGCAGCTTGGAGGCAGGACTAGCGGCCAATGAGCAGTTCTTC
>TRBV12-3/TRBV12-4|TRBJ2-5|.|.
CASSPSGLETQYF
TGTGCCAGCAGTCCTTCCGGACTAGAGACCCAGTACTTC
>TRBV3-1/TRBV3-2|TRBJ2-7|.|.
CASSQDSTGYLLYEQYF
TGTGCCAGCAGCCAAGATTCGACGGGATACCTCCTATACGAGCAGTACTTC
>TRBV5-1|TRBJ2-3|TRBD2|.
CASSLLGTTLADTQYF
TGCGCCAGCAGCTTACTCGGGACTACTCTAGCAGATACGCAGTATTTT
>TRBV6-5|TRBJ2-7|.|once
CASKTRRAYEQYF
TGTGCCAGCAAAACTAGAAGGGCGTACGAGCAGTACTTC
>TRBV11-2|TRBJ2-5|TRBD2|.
CASSPRLAGGKETQYF
TGTGCCAGCAGCCCGCGACTAGCGGGAGGGAAAGAGACCCAGTACTTC
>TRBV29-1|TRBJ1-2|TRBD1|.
CSVEPRGHYGYTF
TGCAGCGTTGAACCTAGGGGGCACTATGGCTACACCTTC
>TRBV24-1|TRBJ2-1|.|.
CATSDRTREGVSYNEQFF
TGTGCCACCAGTGACCGTACCCGAGAGGGGGTGTCCTACAATGAGCAGTTCTTC
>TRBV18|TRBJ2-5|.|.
CASSKELLETQYF
TGTGCCAGCTCAAAGGAGCTTCTAGAGACCCAGTACTTC
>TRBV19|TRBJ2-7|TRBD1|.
CASTDRDSNYEQYF
TGTGCCAGTACCGACCGGGACAGCAACTACGAGCAGTACTTC
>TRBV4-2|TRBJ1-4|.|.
CASSPEGNEKLFF
TGTGCCAGCAGCCCGGAGGGAAATGAAAAACTGTTTTTT
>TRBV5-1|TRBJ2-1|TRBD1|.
CASSLNRGAYNEQFF
TGCGCCAGCAGCTTGAACAGGGGGGCTTACAATGAGCAGTTCTTC
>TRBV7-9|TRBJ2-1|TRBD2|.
CASSFSLGLAGPEQFF
TGTGCCAGCAGCTTTTCCTTGGGACTAGCGGGACCTGAGCAGTTCTTC
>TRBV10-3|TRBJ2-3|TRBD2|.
CALAGGPTDTQYF
TGTGCCCTAGCGGGGGGCCCGACGGATACGCAGTATTTT
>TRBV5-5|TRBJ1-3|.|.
CASSARLGAGNTIYF
TGTGCCAGCAGCGCTAGATTGGGAGCTGGAAACACCATATATTTT
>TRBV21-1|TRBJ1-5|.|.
CASSKSPGGQGAGGPQHF
TGTGCCAGCAGCAAAAGCCCAGGGGGACAGGGGGCCGGGGGGCCCCAGCATTTT
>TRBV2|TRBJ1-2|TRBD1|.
CASSRHPGGNGYTF
TGTGCCAGCAGCCGCCACCCAGGGGGCAATGGCTACACCTTC
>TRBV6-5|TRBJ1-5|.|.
CASSYSSERPQHF
TGTGCCAGCAGTTACTCTAGCGAACGGCCCCAGCATTTT
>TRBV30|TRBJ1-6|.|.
CAWSESINSLILSLHF
TGTGCCTGGAGTGAGTCAATTAACAGCTTGATTTTATCCCTCCACTTT
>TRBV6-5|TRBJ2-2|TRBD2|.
CASSSGGALTGELFF
TGTGCCAGCAGTTCGGGGGGGGCCCTTACCGGGGAGCTGTTTTTT
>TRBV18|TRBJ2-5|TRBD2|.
CASSRTSGSHETQYF
TGTGCCAGCTCCCGGACTAGCGGGAGTCATGAGACCCAGTACTTC
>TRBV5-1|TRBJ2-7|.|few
CASSLGAGNAYEQYF
TGCGCCAGCAGCTTGGGGGCAGGGAATGCCTACGAGCAGTACTTC
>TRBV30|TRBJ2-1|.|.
CAWSAGGALEQFF
TGTGCCTGGAGCGCCGGAGGGGCGCTTGAGCAGTTCTTC